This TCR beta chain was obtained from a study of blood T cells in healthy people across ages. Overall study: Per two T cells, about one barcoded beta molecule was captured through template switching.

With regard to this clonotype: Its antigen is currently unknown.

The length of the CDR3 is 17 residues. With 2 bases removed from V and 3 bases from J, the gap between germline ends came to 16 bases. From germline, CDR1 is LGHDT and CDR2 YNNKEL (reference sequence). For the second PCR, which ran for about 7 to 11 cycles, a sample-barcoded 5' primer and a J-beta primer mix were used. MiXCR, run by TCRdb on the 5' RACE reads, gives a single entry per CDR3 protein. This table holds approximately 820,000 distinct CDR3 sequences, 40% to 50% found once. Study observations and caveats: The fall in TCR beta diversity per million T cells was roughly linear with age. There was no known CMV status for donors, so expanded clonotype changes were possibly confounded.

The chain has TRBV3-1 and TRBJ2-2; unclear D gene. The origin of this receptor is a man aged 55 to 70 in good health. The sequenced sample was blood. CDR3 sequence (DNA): TGTGCCAGCAGCCAAAGATTGACCAGCGCTGACACCGGGGAGCTGTTTTTT. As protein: CASSQRLTSADTGELFF.